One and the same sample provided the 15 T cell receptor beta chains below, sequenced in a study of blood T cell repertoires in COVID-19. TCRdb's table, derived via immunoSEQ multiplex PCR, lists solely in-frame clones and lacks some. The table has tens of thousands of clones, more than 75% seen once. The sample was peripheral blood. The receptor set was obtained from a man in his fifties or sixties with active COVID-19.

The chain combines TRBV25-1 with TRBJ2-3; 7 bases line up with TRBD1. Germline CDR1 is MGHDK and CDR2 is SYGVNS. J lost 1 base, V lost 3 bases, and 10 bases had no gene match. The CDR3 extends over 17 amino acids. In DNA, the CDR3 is TGTGCCAGCAGTGATCCCCGTTTTGGACAGGGCACAGATACGCAGTATTTT. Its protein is CASSDPRFGQGTDTQYF.

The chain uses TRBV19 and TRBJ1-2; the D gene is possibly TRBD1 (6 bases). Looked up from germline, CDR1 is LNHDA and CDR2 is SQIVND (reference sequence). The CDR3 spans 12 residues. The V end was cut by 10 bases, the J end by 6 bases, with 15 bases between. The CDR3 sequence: CANPPRGHGYTF. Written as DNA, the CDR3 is TGTGCCAACCCCCCCAGGGGCCATGGCTACACCTTC.

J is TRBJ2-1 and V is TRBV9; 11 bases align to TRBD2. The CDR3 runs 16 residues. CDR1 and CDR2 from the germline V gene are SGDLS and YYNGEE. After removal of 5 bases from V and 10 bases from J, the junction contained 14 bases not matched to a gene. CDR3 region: CASSLMTSGAMGEQFF. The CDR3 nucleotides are TGTGCCAGCAGTTTAATGACTAGCGGGGCCATGGGGGAGCAGTTCTTC.

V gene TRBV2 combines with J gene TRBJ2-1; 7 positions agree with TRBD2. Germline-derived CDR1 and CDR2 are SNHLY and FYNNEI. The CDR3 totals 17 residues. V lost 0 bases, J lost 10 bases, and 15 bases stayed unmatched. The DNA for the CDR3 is TGTGCCAGCAGTGAAGCTTCCCTAGCGGCGATCGACAGCGAGCAGTTCTTC. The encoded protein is CASSEASLAAIDSEQFF. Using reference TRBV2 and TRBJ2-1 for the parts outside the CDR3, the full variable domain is EPEVTQTPSHQVTQMGQEVILRCVPISNHLYFYWYRQILGQKVEFLVSFYNNEISEKSEIFDDQFSVERPDGSNFTLKIRSTKLEDSAMYFCASSEASLAAIDSEQFFGPGTRLTVL.

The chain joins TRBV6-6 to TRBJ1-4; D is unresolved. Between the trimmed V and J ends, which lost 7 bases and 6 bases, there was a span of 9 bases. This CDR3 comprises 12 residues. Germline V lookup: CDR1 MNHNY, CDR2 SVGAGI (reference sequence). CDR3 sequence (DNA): TGTGCCAGCAAAAAGCAGGATGAAAAACTGTTTTTT. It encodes CASKKQDEKLFF.

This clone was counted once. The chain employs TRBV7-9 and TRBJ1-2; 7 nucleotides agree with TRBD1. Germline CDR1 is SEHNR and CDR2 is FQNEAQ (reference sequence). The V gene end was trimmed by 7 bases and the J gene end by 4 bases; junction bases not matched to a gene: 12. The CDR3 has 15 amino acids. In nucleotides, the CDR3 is TGTGCCAGCATCCCCTCTTGGGCAGGGGGCTATGGCTACACCTTC. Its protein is CASIPSWAGGYGYTF.

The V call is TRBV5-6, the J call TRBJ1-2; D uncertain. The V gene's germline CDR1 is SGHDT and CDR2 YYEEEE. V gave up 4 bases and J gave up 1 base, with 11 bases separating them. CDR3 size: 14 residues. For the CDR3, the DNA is TGTGCCAGCAGCCAAAATCTATTTAACTATGGCTACACCTTC. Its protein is CASSQNLFNYGYTF.

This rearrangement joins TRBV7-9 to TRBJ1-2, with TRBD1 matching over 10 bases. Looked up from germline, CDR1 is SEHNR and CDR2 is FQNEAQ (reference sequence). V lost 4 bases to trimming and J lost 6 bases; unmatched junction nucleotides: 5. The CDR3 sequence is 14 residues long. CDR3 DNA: TGTGCCAGCAGCTCCTCGACAGGGGGCCATGGCTACACCTTC. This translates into CASSSSTGGHGYTF.

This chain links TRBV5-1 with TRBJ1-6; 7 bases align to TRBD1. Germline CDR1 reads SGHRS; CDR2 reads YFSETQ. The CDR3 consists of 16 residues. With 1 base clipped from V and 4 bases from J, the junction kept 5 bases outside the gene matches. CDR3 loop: CASSLTSGGYNSPLHF. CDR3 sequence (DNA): TGCGCCAGCAGCTTGACCTCAGGGGGTTATAATTCACCCCTCCACTTT.

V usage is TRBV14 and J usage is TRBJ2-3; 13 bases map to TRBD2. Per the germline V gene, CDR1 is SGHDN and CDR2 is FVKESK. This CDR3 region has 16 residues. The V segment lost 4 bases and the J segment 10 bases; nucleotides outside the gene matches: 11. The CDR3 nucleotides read TGTGCCAGCAGCCCTTGGACTAGCGGGAGAGCCTCCGCGCAGTATTTT. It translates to CASSPWTSGRASAQYF. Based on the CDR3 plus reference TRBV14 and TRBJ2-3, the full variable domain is EAGVTQFPSHSVIEKGQTVTLRCDPISGHDNLYWYRRVMGKEIKFLLHFVKESKQDESGMPNNRFLAERTGGTYSTLKVQPAELEDSGVYFCASSPWTSGRASAQYFGPGTRLTVL.

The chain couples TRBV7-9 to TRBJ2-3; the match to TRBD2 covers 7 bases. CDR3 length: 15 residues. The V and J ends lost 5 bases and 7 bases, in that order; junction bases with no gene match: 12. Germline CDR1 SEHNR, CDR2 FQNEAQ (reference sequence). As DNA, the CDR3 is TGTGCCAGCAGCCCGACTAGCCCCTTGGGATATACGCAGTATTTT. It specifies CASSPTSPLGYTQYF. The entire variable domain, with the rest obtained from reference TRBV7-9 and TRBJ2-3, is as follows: DTGVSQNPRHKITKRGQNVTFRCDPISEHNRLYWYRQTLGQGPEFLTYFQNEAQLEKSRLLSDRFSAERPKGSFSTLEIQRTEQGDSAMYLCASSPTSPLGYTQYFGPGTRLTVL.

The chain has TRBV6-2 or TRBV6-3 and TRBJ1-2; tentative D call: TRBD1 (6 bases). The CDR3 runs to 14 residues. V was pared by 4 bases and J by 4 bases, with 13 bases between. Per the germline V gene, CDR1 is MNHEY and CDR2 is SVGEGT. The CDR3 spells CASSSRGSVYGYTF. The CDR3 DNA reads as TGTGCCAGCAGTTCCAGGGGTTCGGTCTATGGCTACACCTTC.

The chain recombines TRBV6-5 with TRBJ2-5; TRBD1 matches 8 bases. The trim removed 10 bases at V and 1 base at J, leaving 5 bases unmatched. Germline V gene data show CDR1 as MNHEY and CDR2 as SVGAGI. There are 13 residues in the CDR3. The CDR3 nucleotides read TGTGCCACGGACAGGGAGGTCCAAGAGACCCAGTACTTC. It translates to CATDREVQETQYF.

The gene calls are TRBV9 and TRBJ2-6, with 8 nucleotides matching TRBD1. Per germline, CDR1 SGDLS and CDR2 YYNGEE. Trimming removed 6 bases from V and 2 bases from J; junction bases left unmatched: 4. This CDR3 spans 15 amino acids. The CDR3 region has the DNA TGTGCCAGCAACAGGGGGGATGCTGGGGCCAACGTCCTGACTTTC. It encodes CASNRGDAGANVLTF. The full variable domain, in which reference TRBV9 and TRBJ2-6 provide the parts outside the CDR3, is DSGVTQTPKHLITATGQRVTLRCSPRSGDLSVYWYQQSLDQGLQFLIQYYNGEERAKGNILERFSAQQFPDLHSELNLSSLELGDSALYFCASNRGDAGANVLTFGAGSRLTVL.

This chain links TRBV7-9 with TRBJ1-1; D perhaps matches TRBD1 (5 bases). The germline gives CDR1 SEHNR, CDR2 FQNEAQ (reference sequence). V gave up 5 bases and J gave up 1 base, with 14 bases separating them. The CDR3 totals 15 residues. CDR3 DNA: TGTGCCAGCAGCCCCTTACGCAGGGCGAACACTGAAGCTTTCTTT. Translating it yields CASSPLRRANTEAFF.